This T cell receptor beta chain was sequenced for a study of beta chain features in type 1 diabetes. In its sample, this clone was seen a few times. Its target is unknown. Findings and limits, study-wide: There was a moderate but significant shortening of TCRB CDR3s in all four CD4+ subsets of Type 1 diabetes patients.

The study reverse transcribed the entire isolated RNA, so it sequenced expressed TCRB transcripts. Method: immunoSEQ multiplex PCR; TCRdb's copy keeps in-frame clones and lacks some. The repertoire holds approximately 360,000 clones, with 10% to 15% as singletons. Trimming at V came to 5 bases and at J to 3 bases, leaving 1 base not matched to a gene. This CDR3 has 13 residues. CDR1 and CDR2 (germline): KGHSH, LQKENI. The V and J genes are TRBV18 and TRBJ2-5; TRBD1 matches 9 bases. This TCR was recovered from a woman aged 18 to 35 with type 1 diabetes. Specimen: naive CD4+ T cells from blood. CDR3: CASSRTGEETQYF. The CDR3 nucleotides read TGTGCCAGCTCAAGGACAGGGGAAGAGACCCAGTACTTC.